One and the same sample provided the 23 T cell receptor beta chains below, sequenced in a study of blood T cell repertoires in COVID-19. The table came from immunoSEQ multiplex PCR; TCRdb's copy has only in-frame clones and leaves some out. The table records under 200,000 clones, approximately 91% of them present only once. Material: peripheral blood. Source of these receptors: a man aged 18 to 30 with acute or convalescent COVID-19.

The J gene is TRBJ1-2, the V gene TRBV24-1; no definite D call. V was clipped by 3 bases and J by 1 base, with 8 bases between them. The CDR3 consists of 14 residues. The germline V gene has CDR1 KGHDR and CDR2 SFDVKD. The CDR3 loop reads CATSDEVFNYGYTF. Here the CDR3 DNA reads TGTGCCACCAGTGATGAGGTTTTTAACTATGGCTACACCTTC.

The chain employs TRBV6-6 and TRBJ1-1; 9 bases map to TRBD1. The CDR3 loop spans 16 amino acids. Germline values: CDR1 MNHNY, CDR2 SVGAGI (reference sequence). V dropped 4 bases and J dropped 0; count of bases not matched to a gene: 6. The CDR3 region is CASSSTGGSVNTEAFF. The CDR3 region has the DNA TGTGCCAGCAGTTCTACAGGGGGCTCTGTGAACACTGAAGCTTTCTTT.

The rearrangement uses TRBV2 and TRBJ2-7; 10 bases match TRBD1. Germline trimming cut 5 bases from V and 3 bases from J; bases unmatched to any gene: 13. CDR3 size: 17 residues. Germline V lookup: CDR1 SNHLY, CDR2 FYNNEI. CDR3 loop: CASSYRDRGLTGYEQYF. As DNA, the CDR3 is TGTGCCAGCAGTTACCGGGACAGGGGTTTGACAGGCTACGAGCAGTACTTC.

This rearrangement joins TRBV7-9 to TRBJ2-7; 10 bases match TRBD1. The germline gives CDR1 SEHNR, CDR2 FQNEAQ (reference sequence). CDR3 length: 18 amino acids. The V segment lost 0 bases and the J segment 3 bases; nucleotides outside the gene matches: 11. For the CDR3, the DNA is TGTGCCAGCAGCTTAGCAACGATTTCCGACAGGGGGCTCTACGAGCAGTACTTC. Amino acids: CASSLATISDRGLYEQYF. Full variable domain (remainder filled in from reference TRBV7-9 and TRBJ2-7): DTGVSQNPRHKITKRGQNVTFRCDPISEHNRLYWYRQTLGQGPEFLTYFQNEAQLEKSRLLSDRFSAERPKGSFSTLEIQRTEQGDSAMYLCASSLATISDRGLYEQYFGPGTRLTVT.

The chain couples TRBV15 to TRBJ1-2, with 11 bases matching TRBD1. With V trimmed by 3 bases and J by 7 bases, 7 bases remained unmatched. This CDR3 comprises 15 residues. Germline CDR1 LNHNV, CDR2 YYDKDF (reference sequence). The DNA for the CDR3 is TGTGCCACCAGCAGCATGGACAGGGGGCATGGTGGCTACACCTTC. The encoded protein is CATSSMDRGHGGYTF.

The V gene is TRBV3-1 (or the pseudogene TRBV3-2), the J gene TRBJ1-2, with a possible D match to TRBD1 (5 bases). Germline CDR1 is LGHDT and CDR2 is YNNKEL (reference sequence). V lost 6 bases, J lost 0 bases, and 17 bases lay in between. The CDR3 loop spans 16 amino acids. For the CDR3, the DNA is TGTGCCAGCAGTCGACGTAGGGGAACTACTAACTATGGCTACACCTTC. Residues: CASSRRRGTTNYGYTF.

This chain joins TRBV5-1 and TRBJ2-5; no firm D call. The CDR3 spans 14 residues. The V end was cut by 0 bases, the J end by 2 bases, with 8 bases between. Germline lookup yields CDR1 SGHRS and CDR2 YFSETQ. CDR3 nucleotides: TGCGCCAGCAGCTTGGACAGTTTGCAAGAGACCCAGTACTTC. The encoded protein is CASSLDSLQETQYF.

The chain carries TRBV6-5 and TRBJ1-2, with 7 bases fitting TRBD1. The V gene's germline CDR1 is MNHEY and CDR2 SVGAGI. This CDR3 spans 13 amino acids. Losses at the gene ends were 2 bases for V and 8 bases for J; bases not matched to a gene: 5. DNA of the CDR3: TGTGCCAGCAGTTACCAGGGGGAAGGAGGCTACACCTTC. It specifies CASSYQGEGGYTF.

The chain combines TRBV5-6 with TRBJ1-2; TRBD1 might be the D (6 bases). V gave up 2 bases and J gave up 3 bases, with 17 bases separating them. The CDR3 is made up of 16 amino acids. CDR1 is SGHDT and CDR2 is YYEEEE in the germline V gene. The CDR3 DNA follows: TGTGCCAGCAGCTTAGGACAGACCCTCACTTACTATGGCTACACCTTC. Translated, it gives CASSLGQTLTYYGYTF.

CDR3 region: CASSQEGVSNEQFF. CDR3 in DNA: TGTGCCAGCAGCCAAGAAGGAGTTAGCAATGAGCAGTTCTTC. The chain links TRBV3-1 (or the pseudogene TRBV3-2) to TRBJ2-1; D is undetermined. V shed 0 bases and J shed 6 bases, with 9 bases lying between them. The length of the CDR3 is 14 residues. Germline loops: CDR1 LGHDT, CDR2 YNNKEL (reference sequence).

This clone has a single count. This chain uses TRBV5-1 with TRBJ1-4; a weak D match, TRBD1 (6 bases). Germline V lookup: CDR1 SGHRS, CDR2 YFSETQ. The CDR3 is made up of 14 amino acids. Trimming pared 4 bases from V and 5 bases from J, leaving 12 bases between. In DNA, the CDR3 is TGCGCCAGCAGCGTTGGACAGCCCAATGAAAAACTGTTTTTT. Residues: CASSVGQPNEKLFF.

J is TRBJ2-7 and V is TRBV19, with 9 bases identical to TRBD1. Germline V gene lookup returns CDR1 LNHDA and CDR2 SQIVND (reference sequence). This CDR3 contains 13 residues. V was pared by 7 bases and J by 2 bases, with 3 bases of the junction left unmatched. CDR3 region: CASTGTGTYEQYF. In DNA, the CDR3 is TGTGCCAGTACCGGGACAGGGACCTACGAGCAGTACTTC.

J is TRBJ2-7 and V is TRBV10-3, with 8 bases lining up with TRBD1. The CDR3 runs to 15 residues. CDR1 and CDR2 (germline): ENHRY, SYGVKD. The V gene end was trimmed by 6 bases and the J gene end by 3 bases; junction bases not matched to a gene: 10. This chain's CDR3 is CAISETGTGLYEQYF. DNA for the CDR3: TGTGCCATCAGCGAGACCGGGACAGGTCTCTACGAGCAGTACTTC.

V usage is TRBV7-9 and J usage is TRBJ1-5; D perhaps matches TRBD1 (5 bases). This CDR3 contains 12 residues. Germline lookup yields CDR1 SEHNR and CDR2 FQNEAQ (reference sequence). V was trimmed by 3 bases and J by 6 bases, leaving 6 bases between them. Here the CDR3 reads CASSLGLQPQHF. The CDR3 DNA is TGTGCCAGCAGCTTGGGGCTTCAGCCCCAGCATTTT.

The chain links TRBV9 to TRBJ2-2; 10 bases line up with TRBD2. V lost 4 bases and J lost 4; bases outside the gene matches: 10. In germline, CDR1 is SGDLS, CDR2 YYNGEE. The CDR3 is made up of 17 amino acids. The DNA for the CDR3 is TGTGCCAGCAGCCCCCCACTAGCGGGGTTGGGCACCGGGGAGCTGTTTTTT. Residues: CASSPPLAGLGTGELFF.

The CDR3, as DNA: TGTGCCAGTAGTCCATATCCAGGGGGCTTAGTCTATGGCTACACCTTC. The encoded protein is CASSPYPGGLVYGYTF. This sequence joins TRBV19 and TRBJ1-2; 8 bases map to TRBD1. The CDR3 consists of 16 residues. The V segment lost 5 bases and the J segment 4 bases; nucleotides outside the gene matches: 12. The germline CDR1 and CDR2 sequences are LNHDA and SQIVND (reference sequence).

The chain couples TRBV5-1 to TRBJ1-1; possibly TRBD1 for D (5 bases). V lost 3 bases, J lost 4 bases, and 13 bases lay in between. The germline V gene encodes CDR1 SGHRS and CDR2 YFSETQ. CDR3 length equals 14 residues. Written as DNA, the CDR3 is TGCGCCAGCAGCTCCCCGGGGGGTTTCACTGAAGCTTTCTTT. Amino acid sequence: CASSSPGGFTEAFF. The full variable domain, with the rest looked up from reference TRBV5-1 and TRBJ1-1, is KAGVTQTPRYLIKTRGQQVTLSCSPISGHRSVSWYQQTPGQGLQFLFEYFSETQRNKGNFPGRFSGRQFSNSRSEMNVSTLELGDSALYLCASSSPGGFTEAFFGQGTRLTVV.

This rearrangement joins TRBV6-6 to TRBJ2-1; TRBD2 matches at 8 bases. There are 16 residues in the CDR3. Trimming at V came to 6 bases and at J to 6 bases, leaving 13 bases not matched to a gene. CDR1 and CDR2 from the germline V gene are MNHNY and SVGAGI (reference sequence). The CDR3 coding sequence is TGTGCCAGCAGCCCCCCCTCCGGGAGGGCAGGCAATGAGCAGTTCTTC. Translation: CASSPPSGRAGNEQFF.

V and J are TRBV13 and TRBJ1-2; 7 bases agree with TRBD1. The J segment lost 6 bases and the V segment lost 0 bases, leaving 10 bases of the junction unmatched. From germline, CDR1 is PRHDT and CDR2 FYEKMQ (reference sequence). This CDR3 has 16 residues. The chain's CDR3 is CASSLGQAGGLDGYTF. CDR3 nucleotides: TGTGCCAGCAGCTTAGGCCAAGCAGGGGGGCTCGATGGCTACACCTTC.

The chain carries TRBV12-5 and TRBJ2-1; 7 bases agree with TRBD1. V was clipped by 3 bases and J by 4 bases; unmatched bases: 12. CDR3 size: 17 residues. Germline V gene data show CDR1 as LGHNT and CDR2 as FRNRAP. The CDR3, as DNA: TGTGCTAGTGGTTTTGGGACGGGCGGACAGGCATACAATGAGCAGTTCTTC. Its protein is CASGFGTGGQAYNEQFF.

The chain couples TRBV28 to TRBJ1-6, with D possibly TRBD1 on 5 matching bases. The CDR3 loop spans 18 amino acids. The germline gives CDR1 MDHEN, CDR2 SYDVKM. Trimming removed 3 bases from V and 0 bases from J, with 15 bases in between. The CDR3 region has the DNA TGTGCCAGCAGTTTCTCACTCCGGGGGAGCTCCTATAATTCACCCCTCCACTTT. Protein product: CASSFSLRGSSYNSPLHF.

The rearrangement uses TRBV7-7 and TRBJ2-1; possible D gene TRBD2, 6 bases. There are 16 residues in the CDR3. V was shortened by 2 bases and J by 3 bases, with 14 bases between the two germline ends. The V gene's germline CDR1 is SSHAT and CDR2 FNYEAQ (reference sequence). CDR3 sequence: CASSLTLGGNYNEQFF. CDR3 bases: TGTGCCAGCAGCTTAACCCTCGGGGGAAACTACAATGAGCAGTTCTTC.

This clone came up once. This chain connects TRBV5-8 to TRBJ1-2; 9 bases are shared with TRBD1. The length of the CDR3 is 14 residues. V gave up 3 bases and J gave up 4 bases; unmatched junction bases: 4. CDR1 and CDR2 (germline): SGHTS, YDEGEE. The CDR3 DNA is TGTGCCAGCAGCTCGGGACAGGGAGCCTATGGCTACACCTTC. Its translation: CASSSGQGAYGYTF.